The sequence of this T cell receptor (beta chain) was determined in a study of shared clonotypes between healthy human individuals. About the study: Researchers assigned three CD4 naive, three CD4 memory, two CD8 naive and one CD8 memory plate to each donor.

The CDR3 is 15 residues long. Trimming left V 0 bases short and J 2 bases short, with 9 bases between. Germline values: CDR1 KGHSH, CDR2 LQKENI. Deep was the level used in running the assay. Profiled with immunoSEQ multiplex PCR; TCRdb holds only in-frame clones, not every one. The profile shows some 1.5 million clones, roughly 96% of them singletons. The investigators split CD4+ cells into a CD45RA+ naive subset and a CD45RA-negative memory subset. The chain has TRBV18 and TRBJ2-3; D is undetermined. The sequence was obtained from a man younger than 40 in good health. The sequenced material came from naive CD4+ T cells sorted from blood. The subset here: CD45RA+ positively selected. CDR3 bases: TGTGCCAGCTCACCACCCGCGTCTTACACAGATACGCAGTATTTT. This translates into CASSPPASYTDTQYF.